This is a list of T cell receptor beta chains from one sample in a study of patients and donors after allogeneic stem cell transplantation. One entry per CDR3 protein, called by TCRdb with MiXCR from the RT-PCR reads. The data hold some 880,000 distinct CDR3 sequences, with roughly 17% observed a single time. Material: blood, either unsorted or a sorted T cell fraction (not recorded which). The receptors come from a human donor who was either an allogeneic HSCT recipient or a stem cell or donor lymphocyte infusion donor (not recorded which). It is not recorded whose cells these are; they may come from a transplant donor. The CDR3 runs from the conserved cysteine through the conserved F or W. Each record gives: D gene, V gene, CDR3 length, clone size, J gene, CDR3 protein, CDR3 DNA. The D gene is left open where the match is weak. Expanded clones get a size class; other rows say once, few or many, or leave the size out.

NA	TRBV20-1	15	NA	TRBJ2-2	CSASKPGLNTGELFF	TGCAGTGCTAGTAAGCCGGGACTTAACACCGGGGAGCTGTTTTTT
NA	TRBV5-1	15	NA	TRBJ2-7	CASSLWSGSSLEQYF	TGCGCCAGCAGCTTGTGGTCAGGGTCGAGTCTCGAGCAGTACTTC
TRBD2	TRBV12-3/TRBV12-4	15	few	TRBJ2-1	CASMKGRGAYNEQFF	TGTGCCAGCATGAAGGGGCGGGGGGCTTACAATGAGCAGTTCTTC
NA	TRBV20-1	12	NA	TRBJ1-5	CSAENSNQPQHF	TGCAGTGCGGAAAATAGCAATCAGCCCCAGCATTTT
NA	TRBV7-2	16	few	TRBJ2-5	CASSLGAGAGEQTQYF	TGTGCCAGCAGCTTAGGTGCGGGGGCGGGAGAACAGACCCAGTACTTC
NA	TRBV25-1	13	NA	TRBJ1-1	CASTSRTNTEAFF	TGTGCCAGCACGTCCAGGACGAACACTGAAGCTTTCTTT
NA	TRBV29-1	14	many	TRBJ2-1	CSVAQGGSYNEQFF	TGCAGCGTCGCACAGGGCGGCTCCTACAATGAGCAGTTCTTC
TRBD1	TRBV12-3/TRBV12-4	16	many	TRBJ1-1	CASRVRQGGLFTEAFF	TGTGCCAGCAGGGTTAGACAGGGTGGTTTGTTCACTGAAGCTTTCTTT
TRBD1	TRBV27	15	NA	TRBJ1-2	CASSFSSQGAPGYTF	TGTGCCAGCAGTTTCTCTTCCCAGGGGGCGCCTGGCTACACCTTC
TRBD1	TRBV2	14	few	TRBJ2-7	CASRNTGTGYEQYF	TGTGCCAGCAGAAATACCGGGACAGGGTACGAGCAGTACTTC
TRBD1	TRBV15	15	NA	TRBJ1-5	CATSAPGQGSQPQHF	TGTGCCACCAGCGCTCCGGGACAGGGGTCTCAGCCCCAGCATTTT
NA	TRBV3-1	16	NA	TRBJ2-5	CASSQDVATYRETQYF	TGTGCCAGCAGCCAAGATGTGGCCACCTATCGAGAGACCCAGTACTTC
NA	TRBV24-1	12	NA	TRBJ2-5	CATSEEGETQYF	TGTGCCACCAGTGAGGAGGGTGAGACCCAGTACTTC
NA	TRBV6-5	12	few	TRBJ2-2	CASSYLTGELFF	TGTGCCAGCAGTTATCTCACAGGGGAGCTGTTTTTT
NA	TRBV7-9	16	few	TRBJ2-2	CASSLGTSIGTGELFF	TGTGCCAGCAGCTTGGGGACCAGCATTGGGACCGGGGAGCTGTTTTTT
NA	TRBV5-1	14	many	TRBJ2-1	CASSLYRSSDEQFF	TGCGCCAGCAGCTTGTACAGGAGTTCCGATGAGCAGTTCTTC
NA	TRBV5-1	13	few	TRBJ1-1	CASSREVNTEAFF	TGCGCCAGCAGCAGGGAGGTGAACACTGAAGCTTTCTTT
TRBD2	TRBV4-3	18	NA	TRBJ2-3	CASSQAHSGAGGPYTQYF	TGCGCCAGCAGCCAAGCCCACTCCGGAGCGGGGGGGCCGTATACGCAGTATTTT
TRBD2	TRBV11-1	13	few	TRBJ2-1	CASSLELAGGRFF	TGTGCCAGCAGCTTAGAACTAGCGGGGGGTCGGTTCTTC
NA	TRBV3-1	15	few	TRBJ1-1	CASSQDSRSNTEAFF	TGTGCCAGCAGCCAAGACTCACGGTCGAACACTGAAGCTTTCTTT
NA	TRBV7-9	16	few	TRBJ2-1	CASSLLGSGEYNEQFF	TGTGCCAGCAGCTTATTAGGTAGTGGGGAGTACAATGAGCAGTTCTTC
NA	TRBV12-3/TRBV12-4	12	NA	TRBJ1-1	CASRFGVSEAFF	TGTGCCAGCAGGTTCGGTGTCTCTGAAGCTTTCTTT
NA	TRBV29-1	13	few	TRBJ1-2	CSVESGDSYGYTF	TGCAGCGTTGAATCCGGGGATTCCTATGGCTACACCTTC
NA	TRBV7-2	14	NA	TRBJ2-1	CASSLEYGNNEQFF	TGTGCCAGCAGCTTAGAGTACGGGAACAATGAGCAGTTCTTC
TRBD1	TRBV27	16	NA	TRBJ2-3	CASSLSPGGIADTQYF	TGTGCCAGCAGTTTATCACCAGGGGGCATCGCAGATACGCAGTATTTT
NA	TRBV11-3	13	few	TRBJ2-3	CASSLRKTDTQYF	TGTGCCAGCAGCTTACGGAAAACGGATACGCAGTATTTT
NA	TRBV3-1	15	NA	TRBJ2-2	CASSQGVVNTGELFF	TGTGCCAGCAGCCAAGGGGTTGTGAACACCGGGGAGCTGTTTTTT
NA	TRBV29-1	13	few	TRBJ1-1	CSVDRADNTEAFF	TGCAGCGTTGACAGGGCGGATAACACTGAAGCTTTCTTT
NA	TRBV4-2	14	NA	TRBJ1-1	CASSPGIQGTEAFF	TGTGCCAGCAGCCCCGGTATACAGGGCACTGAAGCTTTCTTT
NA	TRBV20-1	13	few	TRBJ2-1	CSAGLASYNEQFF	TGCAGTGCTGGGCTGGCCTCCTACAATGAGCAGTTCTTC
NA	TRBV12-3/TRBV12-4	13	many	TRBJ1-5	CASMERGNQPQHF	TGTGCCAGCATGGAACGGGGCAATCAGCCCCAGCATTTT
NA	TRBV11-3	14	NA	TRBJ2-1	CASSSHDRLDEQFF	TGTGCCAGCAGCTCCCATGACAGGTTGGATGAGCAGTTCTTC
NA	TRBV6-1	14	NA	TRBJ1-4	CASTPGTTNEKLFF	TGTGCCAGCACACCCGGGACAACTAATGAAAAACTGTTTTTT
TRBD1	TRBV12-5	14	few	TRBJ1-5	CASGLDRGNQPQHF	TGTGCTAGTGGCCTCGACAGGGGCAATCAGCCCCAGCATTTT
NA	TRBV7-9	11	NA	TRBJ2-5	CASGLRGTQYF	TGTGCCAGCGGGCTCCGTGGTACCCAGTACTTC
NA	TRBV6-1	13	few	TRBJ1-1	CASRTARGTEAFF	TGTGCCAGCAGGACTGCCCGGGGCACTGAAGCTTTCTTT
NA	TRBV7-2	10	few	TRBJ2-1	CASEGREQFF	TGTGCCAGTGAGGGTCGTGAGCAGTTCTTC
NA	TRBV12-3/TRBV12-4	14	few	TRBJ1-1	CASSLRRLGTEAFF	TGTGCCAGCAGTTTGAGGAGGTTAGGCACTGAAGCTTTCTTT
NA	TRBV18	15	NA	TRBJ1-5	CASSESRSAGQPQHF	TGTGCCAGCTCCGAAAGCAGGTCGGCTGGTCAGCCCCAGCATTTT
NA	TRBV20-1	15	NA	TRBJ2-5	CSARPLTKDRETQYF	TGCAGTGCCAGACCCCTAACAAAGGACCGTGAGACCCAGTACTTC
NA	TRBV5-4	16	NA	TRBJ1-1	CASSPDRASSGTEAFF	TGTGCCAGCAGCCCCGATAGGGCCTCCTCGGGCACTGAAGCTTTCTTT
TRBD2	TRBV7-3	15	NA	TRBJ2-1	CASSLRASGGSEQFF	TGTGCCAGCAGCTTAAGGGCTAGCGGGGGGTCCGAGCAGTTCTTC
NA	TRBV20-1	16	few	TRBJ2-7	CSARELDKLRSYEQYF	TGCAGTGCTAGAGAGTTGGACAAATTAAGATCCTACGAGCAGTACTTC
NA	TRBV10-3	13	NA	TRBJ2-5	CAISEPGKETQYF	TGTGCCATCAGTGAGCCGGGTAAAGAGACCCAGTACTTC
TRBD1	TRBV18	16	NA	TRBJ1-4	CASSSGQLTVNEKLFF	TGTGCCAGCTCATCGGGACAGCTAACAGTTAATGAAAAACTGTTTTTT
NA	TRBV12-3/TRBV12-4	13	NA	TRBJ1-2	CASSPGRSGGYTF	TGTGCCAGCAGCCCGGGAAGGTCGGGTGGCTACACCTTC
NA	TRBV7-8	15	NA	TRBJ2-2	CASTPRDSNTGELFF	TGTGCCAGCACGCCCCGGGACTCTAACACCGGGGAGCTGTTTTTT
TRBD2	TRBV25-1	17	NA	TRBJ2-1	CASSDSWTSGGPNEQFF	TGTGCCAGCAGTGATTCCTGGACTAGCGGGGGGCCCAATGAGCAGTTCTTC
NA	TRBV9	16	few	TRBJ2-3	CASSVGSRNPTDTQYF	TGTGCCAGCAGCGTAGGGTCTAGGAACCCCACAGATACGCAGTATTTT
NA	TRBV6-1	15	NA	TRBJ1-5	CASSEALGGNQPQHF	TGTGCCAGCAGTGAAGCGCTGGGGGGAAATCAGCCCCAGCATTTT
TRBD2	TRBV7-3	17	NA	TRBJ2-1	CASSLKSLAGDYNEQFF	TGTGCCAGCAGCTTAAAATCTCTAGCGGGGGACTACAATGAGCAGTTCTTC
NA	TRBV4-1	14	many	TRBJ1-5	CASSQSETNQPQHF	TGCGCCAGCAGCCAATCCGAAACCAATCAGCCCCAGCATTTT
NA	TRBV20-1	16	NA	TRBJ2-5	CSASFQPPDGQETQYF	TGCAGTGCTAGTTTTCAACCCCCAGATGGCCAAGAGACCCAGTACTTC
NA	TRBV7-2	13	NA	TRBJ2-3	CASSSPWADTQYF	TGTGCCAGCAGTTCCCCTTGGGCAGATACGCAGTATTTT
NA	TRBV7-6	18	few	TRBJ1-3	CASSPFTVRAPSGNTIYF	TGTGCCAGCAGCCCCTTCACAGTCCGGGCCCCCTCTGGAAACACCATATATTTT
NA	TRBV4-2	14	few	TRBJ2-1	CASSTKSSYNEQFF	TGTGCCAGCAGCACAAAGTCCTCCTACAATGAGCAGTTCTTC
NA	TRBV5-1	14	NA	TRBJ2-3	CASTKGSPTDTQYF	TGCGCCAGCACCAAGGGATCCCCCACAGATACGCAGTATTTT
NA	TRBV25-1	12	few	TRBJ1-4	CASSGRGEKLFF	TGTGCCAGCAGTGGTAGGGGGGAAAAACTGTTTTTT